This is a list of T cell receptor beta chains from one sample in a study of cytomegalovirus exposure and HLA in healthy donors. Repertoires were generated with immunoSEQ multiplex PCR, while TCRdb's copy carries only in-frame clones and drops some. This sample contains about 110,000 clones. Sequenced: PBMCs. The receptors come from a man in his forties in good health and CMV-seropositive. CDR3s include the opening cysteine and the closing phenylalanine or tryptophan. Each record gives: V gene, D gene, J gene, CDR3 DNA, CDR3 protein. D genes are given only for firm matches.

v_gene: TRBV6-5; d_gene: NA; j_gene: TRBJ1-2; CDR3nt: TGTGCCAGCAGCACCTCGCTAGCTAACTATGGCTACACCTTC; CDR3aa: CASSTSLANYGYTF
v_gene: TRBV28; d_gene: TRBD2; j_gene: TRBJ2-7; CDR3nt: TGTGCCAGCAGTTTTTTCCACTTACTAGCGGGAGAGGCTGGGCAGTACTTC; CDR3aa: CASSFFHLLAGEAGQYF
v_gene: TRBV5-1; d_gene: NA; j_gene: TRBJ2-1; CDR3nt: TGCGCCAGCAGCCGGGGATCTCGGAATGAGCAGTTCTTC; CDR3aa: CASSRGSRNEQFF
v_gene: TRBV29-1; d_gene: TRBD1; j_gene: TRBJ2-7; CDR3nt: TGCAGCGTTGGGAACCAGGGGGACGAGCAGTACTTC; CDR3aa: CSVGNQGDEQYF
v_gene: TRBV29-1; d_gene: NA; j_gene: TRBJ1-1; CDR3nt: TGCAGCGTTGTTCTCTTGAACGGAGGGACGGAAGCTTTCTTT; CDR3aa: CSVVLLNGGTEAFF
v_gene: TRBV30; d_gene: NA; j_gene: TRBJ2-7; CDR3nt: TGTGCCTGGCGCCAGGGGTTACCCTCCTACGAGCAGTACTTC; CDR3aa: CAWRQGLPSYEQYF
v_gene: TRBV14; d_gene: TRBD1; j_gene: TRBJ1-2; CDR3nt: TGTGCCAGCAGCCAAGGGTTCCGACAGGGGGGGAACTATGGCTACACCTTC; CDR3aa: CASSQGFRQGGNYGYTF
v_gene: TRBV19; d_gene: NA; j_gene: TRBJ2-1; CDR3nt: TGTGCCAGTAGTCCGGGGATTAGTGAGCAGTTCTTC; CDR3aa: CASSPGISEQFF
v_gene: TRBV6-4; d_gene: NA; j_gene: TRBJ2-3; CDR3nt: TGTGCCAGCAGTGACTCCTTGGGGGCGGATACGCAGTATTTT; CDR3aa: CASSDSLGADTQYF
v_gene: TRBV30; d_gene: NA; j_gene: TRBJ2-2; CDR3nt: TGTGCCTGGAGTGTACGCAGGAACACCGGGGAGCTGTTTTTT; CDR3aa: CAWSVRRNTGELFF
v_gene: TRBV10-2; d_gene: NA; j_gene: TRBJ2-7; CDR3nt: TGCGCCAGCAGTGAGTCAATACAGGGCTGGTACGAGCAGTACTTC; CDR3aa: CASSESIQGWYEQYF
v_gene: TRBV28; d_gene: NA; j_gene: TRBJ2-7; CDR3nt: TGTGCCAGCAGTTTACCCCTCCGCGTCTACGAGCAGTACTTC; CDR3aa: CASSLPLRVYEQYF
v_gene: TRBV29-1; d_gene: NA; j_gene: TRBJ2-1; CDR3nt: TGCAGCGTTGGAAATAGGGACATATCTGAGCAGTTCTTC; CDR3aa: CSVGNRDISEQFF
v_gene: TRBV19; d_gene: TRBD2; j_gene: TRBJ2-1; CDR3nt: TGTGCCAGTTGGGGGGGACTAGCGGGGAACTCCTACAATGAGCAGTTCTTC; CDR3aa: CASWGGLAGNSYNEQFF
v_gene: TRBV15; d_gene: NA; j_gene: TRBJ2-3; CDR3nt: TGTGCCACCAGCACGACTAACTCAGATACGCAGTATTTT; CDR3aa: CATSTTNSDTQYF
v_gene: TRBV19; d_gene: NA; j_gene: TRBJ1-2; CDR3nt: TGTGCCAGTAGTATAGGGGGAGCTCCAACTACTAATGGCTACACCTTC; CDR3aa: CASSIGGAPTTNGYTF
v_gene: TRBV4-1; d_gene: TRBD2; j_gene: TRBJ2-2; CDR3nt: TGCGCCAGCAGGGGGGGGAGGGAAACCGGGGAGCTGTTTTTT; CDR3aa: CASRGGRETGELFF
v_gene: TRBV28; d_gene: NA; j_gene: TRBJ2-1; CDR3nt: TGTGCCGGCCGGGACAACTCCTACAATGAGCAGTTCTTC; CDR3aa: CAGRDNSYNEQFF
v_gene: TRBV6-1; d_gene: NA; j_gene: TRBJ2-7; CDR3nt: TGTGCCAGCAGTGACTTCTACGAGCAGTACTTC; CDR3aa: CASSDFYEQYF
v_gene: TRBV29-1; d_gene: NA; j_gene: TRBJ2-1; CDR3nt: TGCAGCGTTGAGGTAGTCAATGAGCAGTTCTTC; CDR3aa: CSVEVVNEQFF
v_gene: TRBV6-5; d_gene: NA; j_gene: TRBJ1-2; CDR3nt: TGTGCCAGCAGTCGACCTGGGCAGGGAGGTGGCTACACCTTC; CDR3aa: CASSRPGQGGGYTF
v_gene: TRBV18; d_gene: NA; j_gene: TRBJ1-4; CDR3nt: TGTGCCAGCTCACCTCAAAAAGGGACTGAGGTGGAAAAACTGTTTTTT; CDR3aa: CASSPQKGTEVEKLFF
v_gene: TRBV2; d_gene: NA; j_gene: TRBJ1-5; CDR3nt: TGTGCCAGCAACGCATTGGGGAGAAATCAGCCCCAGCATTTT; CDR3aa: CASNALGRNQPQHF
v_gene: TRBV28; d_gene: TRBD1; j_gene: TRBJ2-7; CDR3nt: TGTGCCAGCAGTTTAAGGACAGGGGGCTACTCCTACGAGCAGTACTTC; CDR3aa: CASSLRTGGYSYEQYF
v_gene: TRBV4-1; d_gene: TRBD1; j_gene: TRBJ2-3; CDR3nt: TGCGCCAGCAGCCAAGATCGACAGGGGAAGACAGATACGCAGTATTTT; CDR3aa: CASSQDRQGKTDTQYF
v_gene: TRBV25-1; d_gene: TRBD1; j_gene: TRBJ2-3; CDR3nt: TGTGCCAGCAGTGAATTGGACAGGGGTACAGATACGCAGTATTTT; CDR3aa: CASSELDRGTDTQYF
v_gene: TRBV11-3; d_gene: TRBD2; j_gene: TRBJ2-3; CDR3nt: TGTGCCAGCAGCTTGGGACTAGCGGGAGGAGGAGATACGCAGTATTTT; CDR3aa: CASSLGLAGGGDTQYF
v_gene: TRBV7-8; d_gene: TRBD2; j_gene: TRBJ2-7; CDR3nt: TGTGCCAGCAGCTTAGTAATAGCGGGAGAGTTGGGTGAGCAGTACTTC; CDR3aa: CASSLVIAGELGEQYF
v_gene: TRBV29-1; d_gene: NA; j_gene: TRBJ2-3; CDR3nt: TGCAGCGGTTCGGGAGTGGATACGCAGTATTTT; CDR3aa: CSGSGVDTQYF
v_gene: TRBV9; d_gene: NA; j_gene: TRBJ1-5; CDR3nt: TGTGCCAGCAGCGTGGGGGGGGGACGCAATCAGCCCCAGCATTTT; CDR3aa: CASSVGGGRNQPQHF
v_gene: TRBV28; d_gene: TRBD1; j_gene: TRBJ2-1; CDR3nt: TGTGCCAGCAGCCATGACAGGGGGCGCTTCAATGAGCAGTTCTTC; CDR3aa: CASSHDRGRFNEQFF
v_gene: TRBV4-3; d_gene: TRBD1; j_gene: TRBJ2-7; CDR3nt: TGCGCCAGCAGCCAAGGGGCCAGGGGGTCGGCCTACGAGCAGTACTTC; CDR3aa: CASSQGARGSAYEQYF
v_gene: TRBV6-6; d_gene: TRBD1; j_gene: TRBJ2-7; CDR3nt: TGTGCCAGCAGTTACTCACCCCCGGGACAGGGCAACGAGCAGTACTTC; CDR3aa: CASSYSPPGQGNEQYF
v_gene: TRBV27; d_gene: NA; j_gene: TRBJ2-5; CDR3nt: TGTGCCAGCAGTTTATCGGCCGCTTCAAGAGAGACCCAGTACTTC; CDR3aa: CASSLSAASRETQYF
v_gene: TRBV11-2; d_gene: NA; j_gene: TRBJ2-7; CDR3nt: TGTGCCAGCAGCTTAGGTTTCGCCTACGAGCAGTACTTC; CDR3aa: CASSLGFAYEQYF
v_gene: TRBV15; d_gene: TRBD1; j_gene: TRBJ1-2; CDR3nt: TGTGCCACCAGCCAGGGGGTGCGCTATGGCTACACCTTC; CDR3aa: CATSQGVRYGYTF
v_gene: TRBV5-4; d_gene: NA; j_gene: TRBJ2-5; CDR3nt: TGTGCCAGCAGCTTGGGGCAGGGTCAAGAGACCCAGTACTTC; CDR3aa: CASSLGQGQETQYF
v_gene: TRBV7-9; d_gene: TRBD2; j_gene: TRBJ2-5; CDR3nt: TGTGCCAGCAGCCCTGGACTAGCGGCGGAGACCCAGTACTTC; CDR3aa: CASSPGLAAETQYF
v_gene: TRBV6-6; d_gene: NA; j_gene: TRBJ2-7; CDR3nt: TGTGCCAGCAGTTATGTGGCCCAGCGGACCTCCTACGAGCAGTACTTC; CDR3aa: CASSYVAQRTSYEQYF
v_gene: TRBV14; d_gene: NA; j_gene: TRBJ2-1; CDR3nt: TGTGCCAGCAGCCAAGGAACTAGCCCAAGCTACAATGAGCAGTTCTTC; CDR3aa: CASSQGTSPSYNEQFF
v_gene: TRBV28; d_gene: NA; j_gene: TRBJ1-5; CDR3nt: TGTGCCAGCGTAGCCCCCAATCAGCCCCAGCATTTT; CDR3aa: CASVAPNQPQHF
v_gene: TRBV6-1; d_gene: NA; j_gene: TRBJ1-6; CDR3nt: TGTGCCAGCAGTGAAATCCGGGGATCACCCCCCCACTTT; CDR3aa: CASSEIRGSPPHF